The clone carrying this T cell receptor (beta chain) was recorded a few times. This record belongs to a study of blood T cells in healthy people across ages. They isolated at least 7 million PBMCs from each sample. A sample-barcoded 5' primer and a J-beta primer mix were used in a second PCR of roughly 7 to 11 cycles. TCRdb analysed the 5' RACE reads with MiXCR anew, one entry per CDR3 protein. The sample records about 1.5 million distinct CDR3 sequences, about 45% being singletons. The CDR3 has 13 amino acids. V gave up 6 bases and J gave up 4 bases, with 12 bases separating them. Per the germline V gene, CDR1 is MNHEY and CDR2 is SMNVEV (reference sequence).

V gene TRBV27 combines with J gene TRBJ1-2, with D tentatively TRBD1 (6 bases). Sequenced sample: blood. The sequence derives from a woman under 30 in good health. DNA of the CDR3: TGTGCCAGCAGAGGGGGACTAACCTATGGCTACACCTTC. Its protein is CASRGGLTYGYTF.